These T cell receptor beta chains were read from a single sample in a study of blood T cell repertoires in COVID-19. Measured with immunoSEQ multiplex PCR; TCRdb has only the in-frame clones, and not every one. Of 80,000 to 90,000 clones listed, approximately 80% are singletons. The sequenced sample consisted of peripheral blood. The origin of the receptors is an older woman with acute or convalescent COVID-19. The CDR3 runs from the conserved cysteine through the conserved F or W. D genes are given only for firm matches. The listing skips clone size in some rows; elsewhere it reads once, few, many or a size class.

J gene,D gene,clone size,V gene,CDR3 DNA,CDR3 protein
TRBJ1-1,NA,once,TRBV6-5,TGTGCCAGCAAACCCCCTAGGCAGGGCACTGAAGCTTTCTTT,CASKPPRQGTEAFF
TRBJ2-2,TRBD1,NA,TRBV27,TGTGCCAGCAGTGGCAGGGGGCGAAACACCGGGGAGCTGTTTTTT,CASSGRGRNTGELFF
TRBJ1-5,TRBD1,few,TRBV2,TGTGCCAGCACCAGACAGGGGTTTGGCAATCAGCCCCAGCATTTT,CASTRQGFGNQPQHF
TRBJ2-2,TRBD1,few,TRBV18,TGTGCCAGCTCAAGGACAGGGGGTCGAAGTTCCGGGGAGCTGTTTTTT,CASSRTGGRSSGELFF
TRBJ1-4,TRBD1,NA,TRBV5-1,TGCGCCAGCAGCGTAGGGACAGCCGGGGGAGAAAAACTGTTTTTT,CASSVGTAGGEKLFF
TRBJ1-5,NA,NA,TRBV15,TGTGCCACCAGCAGAGGACAGGTCAATCAGCCCCAGCATTTT,CATSRGQVNQPQHF
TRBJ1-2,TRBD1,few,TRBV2,TGTGCCGCTTCCGTAGCGACAGGGGAGATATTATCGGATGGCTACACCTTC,CAASVATGEILSDGYTF
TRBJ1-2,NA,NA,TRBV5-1,TGCGCCAGCAGCTTGGCTGGGGCAGGGTCACATGGCTACACCTTC,CASSLAGAGSHGYTF
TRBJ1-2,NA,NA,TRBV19,TGTGCCAGTTCAACAGCTCAGAAAAATGGCTACACCTTC,CASSTAQKNGYTF
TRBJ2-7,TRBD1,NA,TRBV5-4,TGTGCCAGCACCAAAGATCAGGGGGCGGCCTACGAGCAGTACTTC,CASTKDQGAAYEQYF
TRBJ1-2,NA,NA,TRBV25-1,TGTGCCAGCAGAGCGCCAGGGTTGGACTATGGCTACACCTTC,CASRAPGLDYGYTF
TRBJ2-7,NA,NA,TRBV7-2,TGTGCCAGCAGCTCCCTCCTCCGGACAACCCTAGGGGACGAGCAGTACTTC,CASSSLLRTTLGDEQYF
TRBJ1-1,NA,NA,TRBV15,TGTGCCACCAGCAGAGACCCGGGTGTGAAAACTGAAGCTTTCTTT,CATSRDPGVKTEAFF
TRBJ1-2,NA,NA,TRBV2,TGTGCCAGCAGTCTGGGGGGCTATGGCTACACCTTC,CASSLGGYGYTF
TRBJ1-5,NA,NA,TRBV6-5,TGTGCCAGCAGTCTCGGGAGTGAACAGCCCCAGCATTTT,CASSLGSEQPQHF
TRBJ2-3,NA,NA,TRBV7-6,TGTGCCAGCAGCTTAACCGGGTTCCCAAAAGATACGCAGTATTTT,CASSLTGFPKDTQYF
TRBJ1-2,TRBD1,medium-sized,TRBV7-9,TGTGCCAGCAGCGGGACAGGGGGCGAGAGCTATGGCTACACCTTC,CASSGTGGESYGYTF
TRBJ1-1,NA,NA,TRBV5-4,TGTGCCAGCAGCGTCTACACGGGCACTGAAGCTTTCTTT,CASSVYTGTEAFF
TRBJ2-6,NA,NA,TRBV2,TGTGCCAGCAGTGCTTTGTCAGCTGGGGCCAACGTCCTGACTTTC,CASSALSAGANVLTF
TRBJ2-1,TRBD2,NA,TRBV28,TGTGCCAGCAGTTCCCCTAGCGGGGGCTTTTTCTACAATGAGCAGTTCTTC,CASSSPSGGFFYNEQFF
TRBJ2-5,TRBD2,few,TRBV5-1,TGCGCCAGCAGCGCATCACTAGCGGGGCAAGAGACCCAGTACTTC,CASSASLAGQETQYF
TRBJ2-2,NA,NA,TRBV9,TGTGCCAGCAGCGACCTAAGGGAGCTGTTTTTT,CASSDLRELFF
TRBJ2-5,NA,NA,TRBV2,TGTGCCAGCAGCTATGACAGCCAAGAGACCCAGTACTTC,CASSYDSQETQYF
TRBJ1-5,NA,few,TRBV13,TGTGCCAGCAGCTTAACACAGGGAAGGCCCCAGCATTTT,CASSLTQGRPQHF
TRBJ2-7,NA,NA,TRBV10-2,TGCGCCAGCAAAAGGGCAGGGGATTCCTACGAGCAGTACTTC,CASKRAGDSYEQYF
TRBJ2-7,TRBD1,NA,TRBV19,TGTGCCAGTAGCCGACAGGGTAACTACGAGCAGTACTTC,CASSRQGNYEQYF
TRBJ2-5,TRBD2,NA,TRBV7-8,TGTGCCAGCAGCCCTACTAGCGGGGGTGTCCAAGAGACCCAGTACTTC,CASSPTSGGVQETQYF
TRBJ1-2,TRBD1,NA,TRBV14,TGTGCCAGCAGCTACGGGGACAGGGTTGGCTACACCTTC,CASSYGDRVGYTF
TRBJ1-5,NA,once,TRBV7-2,TGTGCCAGCAGTACACGGGATGGCCAGCCCCAGCATTTT,CASSTRDGQPQHF
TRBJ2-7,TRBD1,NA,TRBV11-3,TGTGCCAGCAGCTTGGGGACAGGGTCCTACGAGCAGTACTTC,CASSLGTGSYEQYF
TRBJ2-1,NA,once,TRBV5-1,TGCGCCAGCAGCTCGCGAGGGGGAATCAATGAGCAGTTCTTC,CASSSRGGINEQFF